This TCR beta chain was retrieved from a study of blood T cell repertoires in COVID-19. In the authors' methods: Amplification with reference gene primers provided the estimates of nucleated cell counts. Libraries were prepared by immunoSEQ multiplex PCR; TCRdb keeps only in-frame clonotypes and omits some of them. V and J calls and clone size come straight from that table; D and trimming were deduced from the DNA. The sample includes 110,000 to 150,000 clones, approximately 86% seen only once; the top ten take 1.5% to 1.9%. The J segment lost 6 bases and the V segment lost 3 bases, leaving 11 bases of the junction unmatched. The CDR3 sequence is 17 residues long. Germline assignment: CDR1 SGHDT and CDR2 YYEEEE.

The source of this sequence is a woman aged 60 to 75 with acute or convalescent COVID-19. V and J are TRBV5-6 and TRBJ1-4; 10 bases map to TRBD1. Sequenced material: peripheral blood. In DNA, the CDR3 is TGTGCCAGCAGCTCTTCGGGACAGGGGCTAAGGGATGAAAAACTGTTTTTT. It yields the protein CASSSSGQGLRDEKLFF.